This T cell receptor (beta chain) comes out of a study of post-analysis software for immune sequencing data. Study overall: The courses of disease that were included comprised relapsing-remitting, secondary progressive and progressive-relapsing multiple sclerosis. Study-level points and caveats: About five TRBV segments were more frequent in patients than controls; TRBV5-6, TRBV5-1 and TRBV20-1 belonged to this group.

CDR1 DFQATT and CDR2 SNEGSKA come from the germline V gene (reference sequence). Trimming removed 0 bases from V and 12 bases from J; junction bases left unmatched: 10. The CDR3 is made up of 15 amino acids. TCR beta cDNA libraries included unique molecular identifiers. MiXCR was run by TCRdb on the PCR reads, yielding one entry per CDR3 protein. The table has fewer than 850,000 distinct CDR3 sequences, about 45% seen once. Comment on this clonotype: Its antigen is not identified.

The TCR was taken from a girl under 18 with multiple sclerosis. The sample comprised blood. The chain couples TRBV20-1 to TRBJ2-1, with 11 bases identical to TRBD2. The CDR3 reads CSARERDSGRVPQFF. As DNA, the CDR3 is TGCAGTGCTAGAGAACGTGATAGCGGGAGGGTCCCGCAGTTCTTC.